This T cell receptor (beta chain) was found in a study of PD-L1 blockade in urothelial cancer. Indicated time point: pretreatment peripheral blood. TCRdb's table, derived via immunoSEQ multiplex PCR, lists solely in-frame clones and lacks some. The sample holds approximately 50,000 clones, around 80% seen once. The V gene's germline CDR1 is SGDLS and CDR2 YYNGEE. The V and J ends lost 0 bases and 4 bases respectively, with 19 bases between them. This CDR3 spans 17 amino acids. The clonotype comes from an older man with urothelial cancer. Sequencing was performed on PBMCs, taken around atezolizumab (anti-PD-L1) treatment. This chain uses TRBV9 with TRBJ2-5; tentatively, D is TRBD2 (7 bases). This chain's CDR3 is CASSVDVAGAGRETQYF. Written as DNA, the CDR3 is TGTGCCAGCAGCGTAGACGTGGCGGGGGCAGGAAGAGAGACCCAGTACTTC.